This is a list of T cell receptor beta chains from one sample in a study of shared clonotypes between healthy human individuals. TCRdb's table, derived via immunoSEQ multiplex PCR, lists solely in-frame clones and lacks some. The sample shows around 1.9 million clones, more than 85% of them seen only once. Source material: naive CD8+ T cells from PBMCs. The receptors come from a man between 18 and 29 years old in good health. Some clones in this sample may be carry-over from other donors' samples. The CDR3 runs from the conserved cysteine through the conserved F or W. Clone size is not always given. Where it is, it says once, few, many or a class for expanded clones.

>TRBV18|13|NA
CASSPLTVSGYTF
>TRBV7-8|16|NA
CASSSGQGLPTDTQYF
>TRBV12-5|11|NA
CASGPGQEQFF
>TRBV19|15|NA
CASSIDGTALNTQYF
>TRBV27|14|NA
CASSLRASTDTQYF
>TRBV7-2|13|NA
CASSPLGAQPQHF
>TRBV5-4|13|few
CASSGGTTLEQYF
>TRBV18|14|NA
CASSPSYSDQPQHF
>TRBV28|11|NA
CASSLLGSEFF
>TRBV28|13|NA
CASSSTTGDEQYF
>TRBV28|15|NA
CASSLVLLGGYGYTF
>TRBV4-2|13|few
CASSHPLLNEQFF
>TRBV9|16|NA
CASSVDVSTGVDEQYF
>TRBV7-7|16|NA
CASSTASGGYQETQYF
>TRBV7-9|17|NA
CASSSYRDSLYQETQYF
>TRBV6-1|12|NA
CASRGQGYEQYF
>TRBV29-1|14|NA
CSGKTSGSSYEQYF
>TRBV28|16|NA
CASSFVVAGWEETQYF
>TRBV5-6|15|NA
CASSLAGSSYNEQFF
>TRBV7-3|14|NA
CASSLRLGGNEQFF
>TRBV7-9|12|NA
CASSSDRGEQFF
>TRBV29-1|16|NA
CSVVGDRGTGANVLTF
>TRBV13|15|NA
CASSPPYRDESGYTF
>TRBV5-4|15|NA
CASSLKREVNNEQFF
>TRBV13|16|NA
CASSPPRTGGTYEQYF
>TRBV19|15|NA
CASSIRGHGMDEQYF
>TRBV6-6|14|NA
CASSYSGPQETQYF
>TRBV28|13|NA
CASSLAGGYEQYF
>TRBV13|13|NA
CASSFRGNGELFF
>TRBV9|13|NA
CASSRDSGYEQYF
>TRBV5-1|12|NA
CASRQSVNEQFF
>TRBV7-2|14|NA
CASSLPGGGDTQYF
>TRBV27|13|once
CASSLGFGNEQYF
>TRBV20-1|11|NA
CSAGGLRTDIF
>TRBV9|15|once
CASSVWASPNQPQHF
>TRBV4-3|17|NA
CASRDGRDFTLNTEAFF
>TRBV30|14|NA
CAWSVIGDSYEQYF
>TRBV7-6|13|NA
CASRTRAHETQYF
>TRBV7-8|15|NA
CASSGTVPLNYGYTF
>TRBV28|16|NA
CASSPPFGTGTYEQYF
>TRBV4-1|15|NA
CASSQYPGLASEQFF
>TRBV4-1|17|NA
CASSPSRTGVFGNTIYF
>TRBV27|13|NA
CASSLSGRGGYTF
>TRBV4-1|15|NA
CASRPTTAANTEAFF
>TRBV5-1|13|NA
CASSFGAGETQYF
>TRBV27|15|once
CASSLSRLAGAVQYF
>TRBV7-8|14|NA
CASSFTIGQQTQYF
>TRBV7-9|12|NA
CASSPAANEQFF
>TRBV7-9|16|NA
CASSFFTGGNSDTQYF
>TRBV7-9|17|NA
CASSSKKIPGLAGEQFF
>TRBV4-1|14|NA
CASSQAGYGNTIYF
>TRBV6-1|15|NA
CASSEGWATNEKLFF
>TRBV19|14|NA
CASRRVTGESEQFF
>TRBV6-5|14|NA
CASSLLASSYEQYF
>TRBV27|19|NA
CASSLSGTSVRPAKNIQYF
>TRBV28|15|NA
CASRWGQGMNTEAFF